This TCR beta chain was sequenced during a study of blood T cell repertoires in COVID-19. Background on the study: The origin of the acute and convalescent COVID-19 samples was the United States, Italy and Spain.

The protocol was immunoSEQ multiplex PCR, while the TCRdb copy is restricted to in-frame clones and leaves out a portion. The table lists roughly 190,000 clones, more than 60% of them singletons. Trimming pared 2 bases from V and 6 bases from J, leaving 17 bases between. Germline V gene data show CDR1 as ENHRY and CDR2 as SYGVKD. The CDR3 has 16 residues. The receptor was isolated from a woman between 50 and 59 years old with acute or convalescent COVID-19. The genes are TRBV10-3 and TRBJ1-5, with D possibly matching TRBD1 (5 bases). What was sequenced was peripheral blood. The CDR3 region has the DNA TGTGCCATCAGTGAGGGGACGGGGAGGGCCGGTCAGCCCCAGCATTTT. This codes for CAISEGTGRAGQPQHF.